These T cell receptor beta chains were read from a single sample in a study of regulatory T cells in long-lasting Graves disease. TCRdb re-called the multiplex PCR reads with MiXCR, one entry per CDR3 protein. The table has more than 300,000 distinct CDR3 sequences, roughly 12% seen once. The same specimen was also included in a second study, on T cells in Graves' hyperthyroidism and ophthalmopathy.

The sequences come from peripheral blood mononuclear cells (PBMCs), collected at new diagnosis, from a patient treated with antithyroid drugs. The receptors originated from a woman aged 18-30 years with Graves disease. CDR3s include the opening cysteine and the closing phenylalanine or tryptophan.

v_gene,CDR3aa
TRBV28,CASSPPEDTQYF
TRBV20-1,CSANPGDRDGGEAFF
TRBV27,CASSANPTDTQYF
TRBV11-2,CASSLDGAGVQPQHF
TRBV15,CATSRGGGGIDEQFF
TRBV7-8,CASSLSLASGRNSNQPQHF
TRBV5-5,CASSLLPRQATEAFF
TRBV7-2,CASSQTVMNTEAFF
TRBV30,CAWRKGGPEAFF
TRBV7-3,CASSRGHGYGYTF
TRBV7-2,CASSLTGLAGGFSYNEQFF
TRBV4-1,CASSQDETGKGWTEAFF
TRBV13,CASSLTGQGLRGYTF
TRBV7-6,CASSLTLAGGMDEQFF
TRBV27,CASAYGQGFSPLHF
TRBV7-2,CASSSPPGTRSPYEQYF
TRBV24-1,CATSDPRTGSGEQYF
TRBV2,CASSVQPITESSYNEQFF
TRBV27,CASSWVFNQPQHF
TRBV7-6,CATALQPFYGYTF
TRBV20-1,CSAREDRVEEAQYF
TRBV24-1,CATEDRGNEQFF
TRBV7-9,CASSLGAGARYGYTF
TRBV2,CASIPSEKGNEQFF
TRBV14,CASSSTGTSLVAKNIQYF
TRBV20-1,CSDAPSLNEQFF
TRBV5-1,CASSASGIMNTEAFF
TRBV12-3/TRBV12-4,CASSFRQYLPFNTEAFF
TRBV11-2,CASSLSRGPSLHAYEQYF
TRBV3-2,CASSQERPTFGGVDEQFF
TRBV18,CASSRGTGAGYSNQPQHF
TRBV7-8,CASSLVGAGRTDTQYF
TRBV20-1,CSARTVFPASSLRGLGTDTQYF
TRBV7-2,CASSTRPGSGNTIYF
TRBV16,CASSRIRGIGEKLFF
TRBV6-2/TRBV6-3,CASRQDRGRTQETQYF
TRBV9,CASSGTQRGYTF
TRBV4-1,CASSQRTVNTGELFF
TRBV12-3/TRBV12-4,CASSRTGLKEWGYF
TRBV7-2,CASSLSGSSGGAGFF
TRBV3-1,CASSQWGQLQETQYF
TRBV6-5,CASSYRGTSGNTTYF
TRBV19,CASTRYGRYSNQPQHF
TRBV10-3,CAISNGVVQETQYF
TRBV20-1,CSARDGGSNQPQHF
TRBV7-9,CASSSYRDRGTDTQYF
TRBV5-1,CASSLARTANTGELFF
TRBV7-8,CASRLAGGYTYEQYF
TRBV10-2,CASSESAGTSGAYEQYF
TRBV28,CASSRQVHNQPQHF
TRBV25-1,CASSVWYGSMQETQYF
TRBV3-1,CASTRTGTGELFF
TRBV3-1,CASSQGRGGLTFF
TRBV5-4,CASSFYERGTGELFF
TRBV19,CASSFLVGLGTEAFF